This record looks at one T cell receptor beta chain sequence and its context. Its matching antigen is unknown. This entry is derived from a study of OX40 agonist ivuxolimab in advanced cancers. Study summary: Enrollees could have had prior anti-PD-1, anti-PD-L1 or anti-CTLA-4 therapy, which 40% had received. Partial responses were achieved by three patients, one with hepatocellular carcinoma and two with cutaneous melanoma.

Exclusion applied to patients with autoimmune disease history or systemic immunosuppression. Germline loops: CDR1 MDHEN, CDR2 SYDVKM. The CDR3 sequence is 12 residues long. The ends were cut back, 7 bases at V and 7 bases at J, with 11 bases in the middle. Some clones are missing from TCRdb's copy, which holds only in-frame ones; the method was immunoSEQ multiplex PCR. The sample lists 40,000 to 50,000 clones; less than 90% were seen once. Study-wide results and limits: Expansion of clones was among the lowest in partial responders at 0.1-3.0 mg/kg.

The source is an adult with an advanced solid tumor such as melanoma, head and neck, liver or kidney cancer. V and J are TRBV28 and TRBJ2-1; D may be TRBD1 (5 bases). Sequencing was performed on CD4+ or CD8+ T cells sorted from blood, taken in a trial of the OX40 agonist ivuxolimab. CDR3 sequence (DNA): TGTGCCAGCACCCTAGGGGTTAATGAGCAGTTCTTC. This gives the protein CASTLGVNEQFF.